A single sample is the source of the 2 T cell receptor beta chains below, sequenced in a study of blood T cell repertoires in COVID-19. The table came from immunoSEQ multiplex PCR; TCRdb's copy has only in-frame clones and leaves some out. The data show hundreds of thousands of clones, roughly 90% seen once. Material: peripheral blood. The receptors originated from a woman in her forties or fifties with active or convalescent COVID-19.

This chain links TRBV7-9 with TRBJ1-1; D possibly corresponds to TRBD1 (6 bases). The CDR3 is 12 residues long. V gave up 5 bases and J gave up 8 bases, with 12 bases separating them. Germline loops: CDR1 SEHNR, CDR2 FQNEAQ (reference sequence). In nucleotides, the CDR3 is TGTGCCAGCAGCGCTACAGGGATAGAAGCTTTCTTT. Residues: CASSATGIEAFF.

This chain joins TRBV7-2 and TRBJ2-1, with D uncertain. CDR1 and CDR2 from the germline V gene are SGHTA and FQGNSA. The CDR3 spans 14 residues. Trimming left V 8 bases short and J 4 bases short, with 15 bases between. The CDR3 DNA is TGTGCCAGCGGGCCACCATATCTTTACAATGAGCAGTTCTTC. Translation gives CASGPPYLYNEQFF.